This T cell receptor (beta chain) was captured by sequencing in a study of CD8+CD57+ T cells in acquired aplastic anemia. Across the whole study: In CD4+ cells, healthy donors produced an average of around 9.9 million reads.

The TCR beta profiling, which covered VDJ combination and CDR3 sequence, was carried out using genomic DNA as the template. From the reads, TCRdb called clonotypes with MiXCR, one entry per CDR3 protein. The sample lists 74,000 or so distinct CDR3 sequences, roughly half occurring once. CDR3 length: 17 amino acids. Per germline, CDR1 MGHDK and CDR2 SYGVNS. Trimming shortened V by 4 bases and J by 4 bases, and 23 bases separated the two germline ends. This clonotype was observed a single time. This chain uses TRBV25-1 with TRBJ2-7; a possible D gene is TRBD2 (6 bases). The sequence came from a human donor in good health, serving as a control. The sequenced sample was sorted CD4+, CD8+, or CD8+CD57+ T cells (not recorded which) from PBMCs. CDR3 nucleotides: TGTGCCAGCAGTGGAAACCAGGGTAGGGAGGTGGGGTACGAGCAGTACTTC. Protein product: CASSGNQGREVGYEQYF.